The 19 T cell receptor beta chains below come from one sample, sequenced in a study of cytomegalovirus exposure and HLA in healthy donors. PCR used 60 Vbeta primers and 13 Jbeta primers. Produced via immunoSEQ multiplex PCR; TCRdb's table is partial and in-frame only. There are tens of thousands of clones in the sample; more than 55% occur only once, and 5.5% to 6.5% lies in the top ten. The sample consisted of PBMCs. The receptors here all came from a boy aged 5-17 years in good health and CMV-seropositive.

The rearrangement joins TRBV6-5 to TRBJ2-7; D is possibly TRBD2 (5 bases). This CDR3 is 13 amino acids long. V lost 3 bases, J lost 2 bases, and 8 bases lay in between. CDR1 is MNHEY, CDR2 SVGAGI, per germline. The CDR3, as DNA: TGTGCCAGCAGTTATCCCGGGGCCTACGAGCAGTACTTC. It codes for CASSYPGAYEQYF.

Only a few counts were recorded for this clone. The genes are TRBV5-1 and TRBJ2-6; 9 nucleotides align to TRBD1. The length of the CDR3 is 17 residues. Germline lookup yields CDR1 SGHRS and CDR2 YFSETQ. The V gene end was trimmed by 4 bases and the J gene end by 4 bases; junction bases not matched to a gene: 9. The CDR3 DNA sequence: TGCGCCAGCAGCCCGGACAGGGGCCGAGGGGGGGCCAACGTCCTGACTTTC. Translating it yields CASSPDRGRGGANVLTF. Combining the CDR3 with reference TRBV5-1 and TRBJ2-6 gives the whole variable domain KAGVTQTPRYLIKTRGQQVTLSCSPISGHRSVSWYQQTPGQGLQFLFEYFSETQRNKGNFPGRFSGRQFSNSRSEMNVSTLELGDSALYLCASSPDRGRGGANVLTFGAGSRLTVL.

This rearrangement joins TRBV5-1 to TRBJ2-1, with 9 positions matching TRBD2. Unmatched junction bases numbered 8, after V lost 3 bases and J lost 7 bases. The CDR3 totals 15 residues. Germline lookup yields CDR1 SGHRS and CDR2 YFSETQ. CDR3: CASSSIAGAKNEQFF. The CDR3 region has the DNA TGCGCCAGCAGCTCAATAGCGGGAGCTAAGAATGAGCAGTTCTTC. Full variable domain (remainder filled in from reference TRBV5-1 and TRBJ2-1): KAGVTQTPRYLIKTRGQQVTLSCSPISGHRSVSWYQQTPGQGLQFLFEYFSETQRNKGNFPGRFSGRQFSNSRSEMNVSTLELGDSALYLCASSSIAGAKNEQFFGPGTRLTVL.

This chain connects TRBV7-9 to TRBJ2-3; D possibly corresponds to TRBD2 (7 bases). Looked up from germline, CDR1 is SEHNR and CDR2 is FQNEAQ (reference sequence). V was clipped by 7 bases and J by 4 bases, with 15 bases between them. This CDR3 spans 14 amino acids. The CDR3 coding sequence is TGTGCCAGCACGGTGGGGGGGCTCGCAGATACGCAGTATTTT. Translation: CASTVGGLADTQYF.

The chain carries TRBV30 and TRBJ2-5, with a possible D match to TRBD1 (6 bases). The J call could be wrong; TRBJ2-7 is a better fit for the DNA end. Looked up from germline, CDR1 is GTSNPN and CDR2 is SVGIG (reference sequence). The CDR3 extends over 14 amino acids. The CDR3 DNA sequence: TGTGCCTGGAGTGTACAGGGAAGCTCCTACGAGCAGTACTTC. Its translation: CAWSVQGSSYEQYF.

This clone was seen only a few times. The chain couples TRBV6-5 to TRBJ1-3; unclear D gene. The CDR3 is 15 amino acids. Trimming removed 0 bases at V and 2 bases at J, with 8 bases between. Germline-derived CDR1 and CDR2 are MNHEY and SVGAGI. CDR3 loop: CASSYSSSAGNTIYF. DNA of the CDR3: TGTGCCAGCAGTTACTCGAGTAGTGCTGGAAACACCATATATTTT.

The V and J genes are TRBV10-3 and TRBJ2-2; maybe TRBD1 (6 bases). This CDR3 is built from 15 residues. V dropped 7 bases and J dropped 1 base, with 13 bases sitting between them. CDR1 and CDR2 from the germline V gene are ENHRY and SYGVKD. For the CDR3, the DNA is TGTGCCATCACCAACGACAGGCAGAACACCGGGGAGCTGTTTTTT. Translating gives CAITNDRQNTGELFF.

The CDR3 nucleotides are TGTGCCAGCAGCCAAGGGGCGGGGACCTACAATGAGCAGTTCTTC. Translating gives CASSQGAGTYNEQFF. This chain links TRBV14 with TRBJ2-1, with D maybe TRBD2 (6 bases). The V end lost 1 base, the J end lost 2 bases, and 9 bases lay between the germline ends. This CDR3 contains 15 residues. Germline CDR1 SGHDN, CDR2 FVKESK.

This clone showed up just a few times. The chain is built from TRBV27 and TRBJ1-1, with D possibly matching TRBD1 (5 bases). Germline lookup yields CDR1 MNHEY and CDR2 SMNVEV (reference sequence). Trimming pared 0 bases from V and 4 bases from J, leaving 15 bases between. The CDR3 is 16 residues long. CDR3 coding DNA: TGTGCCAGCAGTTTATCCATGCTGACAGCCCCCACTGAAGCTTTCTTT. It is translated as CASSLSMLTAPTEAFF.

This rearrangement joins TRBV7-8 to TRBJ1-4; D remains unclear. The V gene's germline CDR1 is SGHVS and CDR2 FQNEAQ. The CDR3 covers 16 residues. V lost 5 bases, J lost 8 bases, and 21 bases lay in between. CDR3 nucleotides: TGTGCCAGCAGCACATCCGGGAACGTGGGGAGGGAAAAACTGTTTTTT. Protein product: CASSTSGNVGREKLFF. Based on the CDR3 plus reference TRBV7-8 and TRBJ1-4, the full variable domain is GAGVSQSPRYKVAKRGQDVALRCDPISGHVSLFWYQQALGQGPEFLTYFQNEAQLDKSGLPSDRFFAERPEGSVSTLKIQRTQQEDSAVYLCASSTSGNVGREKLFFGSGTQLSVL.

This clone was picked up one time. The rearrangement joins TRBV6-1 to TRBJ1-4, with unresolved D. The CDR3 covers 16 residues. Germline CDR1 reads MNHNS; CDR2 reads SASEGT. V was cut by 4 bases and J by 1 base, with 13 bases left in between. CDR3 nucleotide sequence: TGTGCCAGCAGTGTATCCGACCAGCGAACTAATGAAAAACTGTTTTTT. Its translation: CASSVSDQRTNEKLFF.

The rearrangement joins TRBV7-8 to TRBJ2-5, with D perhaps TRBD2 (6 bases). Germline loops: CDR1 SGHVS, CDR2 FQNEAQ. The V end was cut by 5 bases, the J end by 5 bases, with 15 bases between. This CDR3 region has 14 residues. CDR3 in amino acids: CASSGTVRGETQYF. CDR3 coding DNA: TGTGCCAGCAGCGGAACGGTCCGGGGGGAGACCCAGTACTTC.

The V call is TRBV11-2, the J call TRBJ2-3, with D perhaps TRBD1 (6 bases). The CDR3 loop spans 15 amino acids. V shed 5 bases and J shed 2 bases, with 14 bases lying between them. Per germline, CDR1 SGHAT and CDR2 FQNNGV. CDR3 sequence: CASSQDRLYTDTQYF. In DNA, the CDR3 is TGTGCCAGCAGCCAAGACAGGCTGTACACAGATACGCAGTATTTT.

The rearrangement joins TRBV6-6 to TRBJ1-2; TRBD1 matches 12 bases. V lost 5 bases, J lost 7 bases, and 11 bases stayed unmatched. This CDR3 comprises 16 residues. CDR1 and CDR2 from the germline V gene are MNHNY and SVGAGI (reference sequence). The chain's CDR3 is CASSGDPGQGASGYTF. CDR3 nucleotides: TGTGCCAGCAGTGGAGACCCGGGACAGGGGGCGAGTGGCTACACCTTC.

V usage is TRBV9 and J usage is TRBJ2-6, with TRBD2 matching 7 bases. Germline V gives CDR1 SGDLS, CDR2 YYNGEE. J was trimmed by 0 bases and V by 1 base; bases with no gene match: 7. The CDR3 contains 18 residues. The CDR3 DNA reads as TGTGCCAGCAGCGTAATCCCGGCGGGGGTCTCTGGGGCCAACGTCCTGACTTTC. Protein product: CASSVIPAGVSGANVLTF.

The V gene is TRBV28, the J gene TRBJ1-2; D uncertain. The CDR3 is 13 amino acids. The V gene lost 7 bases and the J gene lost 3 bases, with 12 bases spanning the gap. The germline V gene encodes CDR1 MDHEN and CDR2 SYDVKM. The CDR3 DNA sequence: TGTGCCAGCACCGTCCTAGCGGACTATGGCTACACCTTC. It yields the protein CASTVLADYGYTF.

This clone turned up a few times. The junction differs from germline at one of its ends, possibly a read error. The V call is TRBV5-6, the J call TRBJ2-7; 10 bases match TRBD2. Germline CDR1 and CDR2: SGHDT and YYEEEE. This CDR3 comprises 18 residues. CDR3 bases: TGTGCCAGCAGCCGCAGGACTAGCGGACCGCTTCAAATCTACGAGCAGCACTTC. The encoded protein is CASSRRTSGPLQIYEQHF. The entire variable domain, with the rest obtained from reference TRBV5-6 and TRBJ2-7, is as follows: DAGVTQSPTHLIKTRGQQVTLRCSPKSGHDTVSWYQQALGQGPQFIFQYYEEEERQRGNFPDRFSGHQFPNYSSELNVNALLLGDSALYLCASSRRTSGPLQIYEQHFGPGTRLTVT.

The chain is built from TRBV5-1 and TRBJ2-3; weak D call: TRBD2 (7 bases). This CDR3 has 16 residues. The germline CDR1 and CDR2 sequences are SGHRS and YFSETQ. The V end lost 1 base, the J end lost 4 bases, and 16 bases lay between the germline ends. CDR3 nucleotide sequence: TGCGCCAGCAGCTTGATCGGCGGGGGCCCCTCAGATACGCAGTATTTT. It codes for CASSLIGGGPSDTQYF.

V usage is TRBV2 and J usage is TRBJ1-1; D remains unclear. From germline, CDR1 is SNHLY and CDR2 FYNNEI. The CDR3 loop spans 12 amino acids. V dropped 5 bases and J dropped 11 bases, with 15 bases sitting between them. The CDR3 DNA reads TGTGCCAGCAGTTCGACACCTACTTGGGCTTTCTTT. This sequence encodes CASSSTPTWAFF.